The rows below give T cell receptor beta chains drawn from one sample of a study of T-cell reconstitution after alpha-beta-depleted transplantation in children. TCRdb independently ran MiXCR on the PCR reads; one entry per CDR3 protein. The sample contains some 500,000 distinct CDR3 sequences, approximately 32% of which appear only once. Specimen: PBMCs from the stem cell graft donor, collected from the stem cell graft. These receptors were collected from a human donor who donated a stem cell graft to a child with aplastic anemia. CDR3s include the opening cysteine and the closing phenylalanine or tryptophan. D genes are given only for firm matches. The listing skips clone size in some rows; elsewhere it reads once, few, many or a size class.

v_call	clone_size	d_call	j_call	cdr3_aa	cdr3_nt
TRBV29-1	.	.	TRBJ1-1	CSVCRGGNTEAFF	TGCAGCGTTTGCAGAGGGGGGAACACTGAAGCTTTCTTT
TRBV11-1	few	TRBD2	TRBJ2-3	CASNRLAGGDGGTDTQYF	TGTGCCAGCAACCGACTAGCGGGAGGGGATGGCGGCACAGATACGCAGTATTTT
TRBV6-1	.	.	TRBJ2-2	CASQQGTRAGELFF	TGTGCCAGCCAGCAAGGGACAAGGGCCGGGGAGCTGTTTTTT
TRBV29-1	few	.	TRBJ2-7	CSVGIADSYEQYF	TGCAGCGTTGGGATAGCGGACTCCTACGAGCAGTACTTC
TRBV7-7	.	.	TRBJ2-5	CASSLYPGNQETQYF	TGTGCCAGCAGCTTATACCCCGGGAATCAAGAGACCCAGTACTTC
TRBV7-9	few	TRBD2	TRBJ2-7	CASSPPGGAGFSYEQYF	TGTGCCAGCAGCCCTCCCGGTGGAGCGGGGTTCTCCTACGAGCAGTACTTC
TRBV29-1	.	TRBD1	TRBJ2-2	CSVEVRGLHTGELFF	TGCAGCGTTGAAGTGAGGGGGCTTCACACCGGGGAGCTGTTTTTT
TRBV5-5	.	.	TRBJ2-3	CASSFGLTLTDTQYF	TGTGCCAGCAGTTTTGGTCTAACCCTAACAGATACGCAGTATTTT
TRBV19	.	.	TRBJ2-3	CASSIVLTDTQYF	TGTGCCAGTAGTATCGTCCTCACAGATACGCAGTATTTT
TRBV5-5	.	.	TRBJ1-4	CASSLGSGHVDKLFF	TGTGCCAGCAGCTTGGGGTCCGGGCACGTAGACAAACTGTTTTTT
TRBV7-2	.	.	TRBJ1-4	CASSYLGRVGEKLFF	TGTGCCAGCAGTTACTTAGGGCGGGTGGGTGAAAAACTGTTTTTT
TRBV6-1	.	.	TRBJ1-2	CASRRDTGLGGYTF	TGTGCCAGCAGAAGGGACACCGGATTGGGGGGCTACACCTTC
TRBV12-3/TRBV12-4	.	TRBD2	TRBJ2-1	CASSPPLAGGLIWNEQFF	TGTGCCAGCAGTCCGCCCCTAGCGGGAGGGCTTATATGGAATGAGCAGTTCTTC
TRBV7-2	few	TRBD1	TRBJ2-6	CASSYRGGFGANVLTF	TGTGCCAGCAGCTACAGAGGGGGCTTTGGGGCCAACGTCCTGACTTTC
TRBV6-5	few	TRBD1	TRBJ1-2	CASSYSRAGGTYGYTF	TGTGCCAGCAGTTACTCCCGGGCAGGGGGCACCTATGGCTACACCTTC
TRBV7-9	.	TRBD1	TRBJ2-5	CASSPHRGQQETQYF	TGTGCCAGCAGCCCCCACAGGGGACAGCAAGAGACCCAGTACTTC
TRBV12-3/TRBV12-4	.	.	TRBJ1-2	CASSLGIWGYTF	TGTGCCAGCAGTTTAGGGATCTGGGGCTACACCTTC
TRBV20-1	many	TRBD2	TRBJ2-3	CSAGPTSGSTDTQYF	TGCAGTGCTGGGCCGACTAGCGGTAGCACAGATACGCAGTATTTT
TRBV7-2	once	.	TRBJ2-3	CASSQWDLGTDTQYF	TGTGCCAGCAGCCAGTGGGACCTGGGGACAGATACGCAGTATTTT
TRBV20-1	many	.	TRBJ2-2	CSATGTHTGELFF	TGCAGTGCTACCGGGACCCACACCGGGGAGCTGTTTTTT
TRBV5-4	.	.	TRBJ1-1	CASSLGTTEAFF	TGTGCCAGCAGCTTGGGCACGACCGAAGCTTTCTTT
TRBV30	.	TRBD2	TRBJ2-2	CAWRPFRTSGRAGGTGELFF	TGTGCCTGGAGGCCGTTCCGGACTAGCGGGAGGGCCGGGGGCACCGGGGAGCTGTTTTTT
TRBV12-3/TRBV12-4	.	.	TRBJ2-2	CASSSAAGELFF	TGTGCCAGCAGTTCGGCAGCCGGGGAGCTGTTTTTT
TRBV20-1	few	.	TRBJ2-3	CSAPLLGRSQYF	TGCAGTGCTCCGTTGCTGGGGAGGTCGCAGTATTTT
TRBV7-3	few	.	TRBJ2-1	CASSSQGGRYNEQFF	TGTGCCAGCAGCTCACAAGGGGGGAGATACAATGAGCAGTTCTTC
TRBV4-3	.	.	TRBJ1-3	CASSQAFGGPSSGNTIYF	TGCGCCAGCAGCCAAGCTTTTGGCGGACCGAGCTCTGGAAACACCATATATTTT
TRBV29-1	.	.	TRBJ2-1	CRTDNEQFF	TGCAGGACCGACAATGAGCAGTTCTTC
TRBV9	few	TRBD1	TRBJ2-5	CASSGGTVPQETQYF	TGTGCCAGCAGCGGAGGGACAGTCCCCCAAGAGACCCAGTACTTC
TRBV4-3	few	.	TRBJ1-5	CASSLVFLGTQPQHF	TGCGCCAGCAGCCTTGTATTTCTGGGGACTCAGCCCCAGCATTTT
TRBV29-1	few	.	TRBJ2-7	CSVLETGQYF	TGCAGCGTTCTCGAGACAGGGCAGTACTTC
TRBV5-1	few	.	TRBJ2-1	CASSFRISYNEQFF	TGCGCCAGCAGCTTCCGAATATCGTACAATGAGCAGTTCTTC
TRBV5-1	.	.	TRBJ2-3	CASAADGVGDTQYF	TGCGCCAGCGCGGCGGATGGCGTTGGAGATACGCAGTATTTT
TRBV20-1	once	TRBD2	TRBJ2-1	CCADGLASGNYNEQFF	TGCTGTGCTGATGGGTTGGCTAGCGGGAACTACAATGAGCAGTTCTTC
TRBV20-1	.	.	TRBJ1-2	CSAPIGTSYGYTF	TGCAGTGCTCCTATCGGGACCAGCTATGGCTACACCTTC
TRBV9	few	.	TRBJ2-5	CASSVASGAGETQYF	TGTGCCAGCAGCGTAGCTTCGGGGGCGGGAGAGACCCAGTACTTC
TRBV12-2	few	.	TRBJ1-3	CASRSSGKSGNTIYF	TGTGCAAGTCGTTCTAGCGGGAAATCTGGAAACACCATATATTTT
TRBV6-1	few	TRBD1	TRBJ1-2	CASTTFPGQGVYGYTF	TGTGCCAGCACCACTTTTCCGGGACAGGGGGTCTATGGCTACACCTTC
TRBV29-1	.	TRBD1	TRBJ2-1	CSVDPPQGAYYNEQFF	TGCAGCGTGGACCCACCCCAGGGGGCTTACTACAATGAGCAGTTCTTC
TRBV7-3	.	.	TRBJ1-6	CASSNNSPLHF	TGTGCCAGCAGCAACAATTCACCCCTCCACTTT
TRBV24-1	few	.	TRBJ2-1	CATSETKRAHEQFF	TGTGCCACCAGTGAGACCAAGCGGGCCCATGAGCAGTTCTTC
TRBV5-5	.	.	TRBJ2-7	CASSFRWTDRSSYEQYF	TGTGCCAGCAGCTTCCGTTGGACGGACAGAAGCTCCTACGAGCAGTACTTC